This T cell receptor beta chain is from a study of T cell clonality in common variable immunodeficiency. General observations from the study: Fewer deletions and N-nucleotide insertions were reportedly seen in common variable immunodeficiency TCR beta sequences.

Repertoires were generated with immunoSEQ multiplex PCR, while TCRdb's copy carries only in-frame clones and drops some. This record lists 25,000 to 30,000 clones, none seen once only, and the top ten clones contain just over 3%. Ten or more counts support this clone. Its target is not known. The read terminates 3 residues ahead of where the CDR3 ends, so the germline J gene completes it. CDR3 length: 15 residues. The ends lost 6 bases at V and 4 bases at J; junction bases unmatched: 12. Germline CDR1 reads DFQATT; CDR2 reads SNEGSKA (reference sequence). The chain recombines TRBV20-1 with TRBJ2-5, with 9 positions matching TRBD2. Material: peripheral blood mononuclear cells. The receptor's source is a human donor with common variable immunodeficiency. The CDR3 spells CSALRGGGATETQYF. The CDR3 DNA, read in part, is TGCAGTGCCCTACGGGGCGGGGGGGCCACAGAGACC.